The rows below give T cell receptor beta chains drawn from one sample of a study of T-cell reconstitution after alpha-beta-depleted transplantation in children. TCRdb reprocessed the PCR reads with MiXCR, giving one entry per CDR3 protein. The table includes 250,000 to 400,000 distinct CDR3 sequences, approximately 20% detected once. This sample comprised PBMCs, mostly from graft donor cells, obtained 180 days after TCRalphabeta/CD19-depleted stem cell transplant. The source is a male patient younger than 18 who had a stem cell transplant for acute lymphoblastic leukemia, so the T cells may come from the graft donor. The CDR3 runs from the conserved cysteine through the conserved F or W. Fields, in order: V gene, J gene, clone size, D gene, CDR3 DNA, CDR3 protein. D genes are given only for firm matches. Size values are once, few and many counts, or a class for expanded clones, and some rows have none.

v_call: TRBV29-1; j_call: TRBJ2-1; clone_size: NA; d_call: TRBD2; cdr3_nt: TGCAGCGGCCGGGGGGGAACCTACAATGAGCAGTTCTTC; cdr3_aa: CSGRGGTYNEQFF
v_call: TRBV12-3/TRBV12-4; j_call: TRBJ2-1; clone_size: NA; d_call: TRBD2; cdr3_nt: TGTGCCAGCAGTCCCTTTAGCGGGGTCTACAATGAGCAGTTCTTC; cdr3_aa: CASSPFSGVYNEQFF
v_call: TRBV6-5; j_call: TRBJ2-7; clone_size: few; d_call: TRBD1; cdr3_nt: TGTGCCAGCAGTTACGCCAGGGGGGAGCAGTACTTC; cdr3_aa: CASSYARGEQYF
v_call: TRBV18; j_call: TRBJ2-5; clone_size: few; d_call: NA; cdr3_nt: TGTGCCAGCTCACCTAGGACATGGTCTTACCCAGAGACCCAGTACTTC; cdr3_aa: CASSPRTWSYPETQYF
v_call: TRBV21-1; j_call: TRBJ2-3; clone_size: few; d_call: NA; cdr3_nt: TGTGCCAGCAGCAAAGTAATCGGGGAGGAGAAATACCCCACAGATACGCAGTATTTT; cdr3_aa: CASSKVIGEEKYPTDTQYF
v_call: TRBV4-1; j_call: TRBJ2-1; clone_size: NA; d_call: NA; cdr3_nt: TGCGCCAGCAGCCAAGTTTACAGCGCTACCCGGAATGAGCAGTTCTTC; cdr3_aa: CASSQVYSATRNEQFF
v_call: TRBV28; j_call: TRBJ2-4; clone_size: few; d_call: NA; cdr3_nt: TGTGCCAGCAGTTCCCGGGACACAGCCAAAAACATTCAGTACTTC; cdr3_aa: CASSSRDTAKNIQYF
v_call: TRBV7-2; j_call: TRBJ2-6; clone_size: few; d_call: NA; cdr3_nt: TGTGCCAGCAGCCCCACAGGTCTAAACTCTGGGGCCAACGTCCTGACTTTC; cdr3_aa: CASSPTGLNSGANVLTF
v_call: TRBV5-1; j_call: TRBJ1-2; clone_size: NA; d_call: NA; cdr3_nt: TGCGACAGGGAACGCTACACCTTC; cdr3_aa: CDRERYTF
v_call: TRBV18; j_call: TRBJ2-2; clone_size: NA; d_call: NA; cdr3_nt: TGTGCCAGCGCCCGGTCGAACACCGGGGAGCTGTTTTTT; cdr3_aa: CASARSNTGELFF
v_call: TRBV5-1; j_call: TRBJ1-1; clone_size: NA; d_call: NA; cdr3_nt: TGCGCCAGCAGCTCTTTCTACGGTGAAGCTTTCTTT; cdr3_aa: CASSSFYGEAFF
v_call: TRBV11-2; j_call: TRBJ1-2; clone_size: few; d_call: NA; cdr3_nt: TGTGCCAGCAGCTTAGTAAAAGCTGCTTATGGCTACACCTTC; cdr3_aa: CASSLVKAAYGYTF
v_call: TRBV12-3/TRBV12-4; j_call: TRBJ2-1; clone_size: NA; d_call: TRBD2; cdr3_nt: TGTGCCAGCAGGTCTGGGACTAGCGGGAGACGTCCGGAGTTCTTC; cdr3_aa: CASRSGTSGRRPEFF
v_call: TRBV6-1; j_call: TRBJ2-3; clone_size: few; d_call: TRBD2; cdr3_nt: TGTGCCAGCAGCACGCGGGCTAGCGGGCTCACAGATACGCAGTATTTT; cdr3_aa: CASSTRASGLTDTQYF
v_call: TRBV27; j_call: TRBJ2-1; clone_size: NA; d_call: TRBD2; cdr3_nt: TGTGCCAGCAGTTTTATCGCCCTAGCGGACCCATACAATGAGCAGTTCTTC; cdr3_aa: CASSFIALADPYNEQFF
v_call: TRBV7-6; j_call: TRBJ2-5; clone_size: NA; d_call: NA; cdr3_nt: TGTGCCAGCAGCTTCCTGCAGGGGATCCAAGAGACCCAGTACTTC; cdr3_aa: CASSFLQGIQETQYF
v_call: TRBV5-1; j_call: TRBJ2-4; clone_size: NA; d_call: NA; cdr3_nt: TGCGCCAGCAGCTTGGGTCAGAGTGACATTCAGTACTTC; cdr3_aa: CASSLGQSDIQYF
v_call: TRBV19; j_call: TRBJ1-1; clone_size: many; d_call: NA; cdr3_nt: TGTGCCAGTAGTGAACTTACAGGAACCGCTGAAGCTTTCTTT; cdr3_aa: CASSELTGTAEAFF
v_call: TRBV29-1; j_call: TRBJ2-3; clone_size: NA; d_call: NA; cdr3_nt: TGCAGCGTTGCGGAGGGCACAGATACGCAGTATTTT; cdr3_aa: CSVAEGTDTQYF
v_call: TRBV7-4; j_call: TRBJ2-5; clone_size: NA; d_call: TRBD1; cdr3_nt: TGTGCCAGCAGCCTGTGGGGACAGCTCCAAGAGACCCAGTACTTC; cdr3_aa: CASSLWGQLQETQYF
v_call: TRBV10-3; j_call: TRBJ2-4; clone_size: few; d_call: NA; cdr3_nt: TGTGCCATCAGTGAACCAGATCTCAAAAACATTCAGTACTTC; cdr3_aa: CAISEPDLKNIQYF
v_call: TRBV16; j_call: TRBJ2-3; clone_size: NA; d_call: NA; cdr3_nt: TGTGCCAGCACCTCCCCGCGCACAGATACGCAGTATTTT; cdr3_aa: CASTSPRTDTQYF
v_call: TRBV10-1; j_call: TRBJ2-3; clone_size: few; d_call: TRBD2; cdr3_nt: TGCGCCAGCAGTGACTCCCCGGGGGGAGCCACAGATACGCAGTATTTT; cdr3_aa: CASSDSPGGATDTQYF
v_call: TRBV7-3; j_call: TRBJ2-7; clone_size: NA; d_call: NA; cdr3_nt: TGTGCCAGCAGCTTAAAGGACTGGATACACGAGCAGTACTTC; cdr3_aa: CASSLKDWIHEQYF
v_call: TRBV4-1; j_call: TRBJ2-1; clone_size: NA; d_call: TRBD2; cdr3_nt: TGCGCCAGCAGCCCTTTAGCGGGAGTAACAAATGAGCAGTTCTTC; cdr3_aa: CASSPLAGVTNEQFF
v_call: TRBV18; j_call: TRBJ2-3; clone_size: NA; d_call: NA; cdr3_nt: TGTGCCAGCTCACCAGAGGGTGGATTGCAGTATTTT; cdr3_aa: CASSPEGGLQYF
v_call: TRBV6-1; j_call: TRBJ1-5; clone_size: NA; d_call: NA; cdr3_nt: TGTGCCAGCAGTGTCGTTCCAGGGGTCAATCAGCCCCAGCATTTT; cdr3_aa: CASSVVPGVNQPQHF
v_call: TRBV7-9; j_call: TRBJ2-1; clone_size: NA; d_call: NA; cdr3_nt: TGTGCCAGCAGTGAGTGGGGAAATGAGCAGTTCTTC; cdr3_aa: CASSEWGNEQFF
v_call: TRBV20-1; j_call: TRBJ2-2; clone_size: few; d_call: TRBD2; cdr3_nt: TGCAGTGCTAGACCCTGTGGACTAGCGGGAGGGGAGGGATTAAACACCGGGGAGCTGTTTTTT; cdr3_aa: CSARPCGLAGGEGLNTGELFF
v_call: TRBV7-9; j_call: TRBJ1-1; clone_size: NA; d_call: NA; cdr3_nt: TGTGCCACCAACTGGGTGGCTGAAGCTTTCTTT; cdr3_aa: CATNWVAEAFF
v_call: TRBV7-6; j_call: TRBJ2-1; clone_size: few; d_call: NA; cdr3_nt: TGTGCCAGCAACTCAGGGGTCGGGCAGTTCTTC; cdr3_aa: CASNSGVGQFF
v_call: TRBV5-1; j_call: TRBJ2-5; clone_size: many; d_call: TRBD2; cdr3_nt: TGCGCCAGCGCCCTTCCCAGGGGTCTGGTAGCGGGAGTAGAGACCCAGTACTTC; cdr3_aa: CASALPRGLVAGVETQYF
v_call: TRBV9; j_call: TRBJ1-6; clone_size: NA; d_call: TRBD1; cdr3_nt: TGTGCCAGCAGCGTAGGAACAGGGGTTAACTATAATTCACCCCTCCACTTT; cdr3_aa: CASSVGTGVNYNSPLHF
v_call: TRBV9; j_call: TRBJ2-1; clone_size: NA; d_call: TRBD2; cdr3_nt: TGTGCCAGCAGCGTCGGGAGGTTCAATGAGCAGTTCTTC; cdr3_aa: CASSVGRFNEQFF
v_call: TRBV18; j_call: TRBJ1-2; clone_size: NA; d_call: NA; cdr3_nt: TGTGCCAGCTCACCCCTGGGTAAAGGGGAAGGCTACACCTTC; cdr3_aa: CASSPLGKGEGYTF
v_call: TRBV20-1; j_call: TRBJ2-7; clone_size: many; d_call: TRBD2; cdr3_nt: TGCAGTGCTAAATTAGCGGGGACGGTCTACGAGCAGTACTTC; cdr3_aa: CSAKLAGTVYEQYF
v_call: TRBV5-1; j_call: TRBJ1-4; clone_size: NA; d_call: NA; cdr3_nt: TGCGCCAGCAGAGAAAGGACAGCAACTGAAAAACTGTTTTTT; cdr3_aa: CASRERTATEKLFF
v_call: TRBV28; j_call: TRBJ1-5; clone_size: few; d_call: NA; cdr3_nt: TGTGCCAGCAGTTTCGATCCGAGCAATCAGCCCCAGCATTTT; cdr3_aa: CASSFDPSNQPQHF
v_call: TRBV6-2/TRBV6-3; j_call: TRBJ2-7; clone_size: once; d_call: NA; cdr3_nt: TGTGCCAGCAGTTACTCTGGGTGGGCAGCAATCTACGAGCAGTACTTC; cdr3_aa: CASSYSGWAAIYEQYF
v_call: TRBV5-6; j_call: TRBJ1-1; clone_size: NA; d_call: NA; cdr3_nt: TGTGCCAGCAGCTTCCTCAGGGGACGGACTGAAGCTTTCTTT; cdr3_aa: CASSFLRGRTEAFF
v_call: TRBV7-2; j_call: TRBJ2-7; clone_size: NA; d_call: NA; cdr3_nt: TGTGCCAGCAGCTTGAGGCAGGCCCTCTCCTACGAGCAGTACTTC; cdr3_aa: CASSLRQALSYEQYF
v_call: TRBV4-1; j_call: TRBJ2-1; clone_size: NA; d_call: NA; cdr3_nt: TGCGCCAGCAGCCAAGATTGGAGTCTAGCCACCGACAATGAGCAGTTCTTC; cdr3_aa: CASSQDWSLATDNEQFF
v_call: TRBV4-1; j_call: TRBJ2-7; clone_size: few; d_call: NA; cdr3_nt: TGCGCCAGCAGCCAGGCGCGGGTCGGCTCCTACGAGCAGTACTTC; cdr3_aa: CASSQARVGSYEQYF
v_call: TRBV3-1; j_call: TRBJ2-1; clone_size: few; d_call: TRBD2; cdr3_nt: TGTGCCAGCAGCGAGGGACTAGCGGGAGAGTGGTATGAGCAGTTCTTC; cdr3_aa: CASSEGLAGEWYEQFF
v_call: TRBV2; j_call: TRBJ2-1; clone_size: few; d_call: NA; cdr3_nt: TGTGCCATCCTAAAGGGGAATGAGCAGTTCTTC; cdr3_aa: CAILKGNEQFF
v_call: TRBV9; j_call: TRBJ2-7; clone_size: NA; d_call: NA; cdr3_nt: TGTGCCAGCAGCGTAGTGCGCCTAGTTGGTTCCTACGAGCAGTACTTC; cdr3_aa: CASSVVRLVGSYEQYF